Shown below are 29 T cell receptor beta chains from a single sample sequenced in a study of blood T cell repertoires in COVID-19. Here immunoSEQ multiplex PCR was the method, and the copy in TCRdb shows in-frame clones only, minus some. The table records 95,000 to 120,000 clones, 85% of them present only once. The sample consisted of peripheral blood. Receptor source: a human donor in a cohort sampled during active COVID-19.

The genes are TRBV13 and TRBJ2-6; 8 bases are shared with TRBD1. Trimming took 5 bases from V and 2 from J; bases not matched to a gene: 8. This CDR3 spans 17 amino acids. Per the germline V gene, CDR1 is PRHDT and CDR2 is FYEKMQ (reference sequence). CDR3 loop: CASSRTGRLTGANVLTF. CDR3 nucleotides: TGTGCCAGCAGCCGGACAGGGCGCTTGACTGGGGCCAACGTCCTGACTTTC.

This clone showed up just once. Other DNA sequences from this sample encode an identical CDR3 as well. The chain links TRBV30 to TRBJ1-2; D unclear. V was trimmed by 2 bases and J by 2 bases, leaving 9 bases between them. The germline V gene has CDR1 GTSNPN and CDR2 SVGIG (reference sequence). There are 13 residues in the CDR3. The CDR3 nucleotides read TGTGCCTGGAGTCCTCAGAGGAACTATGGCTACACCTTC. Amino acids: CAWSPQRNYGYTF.

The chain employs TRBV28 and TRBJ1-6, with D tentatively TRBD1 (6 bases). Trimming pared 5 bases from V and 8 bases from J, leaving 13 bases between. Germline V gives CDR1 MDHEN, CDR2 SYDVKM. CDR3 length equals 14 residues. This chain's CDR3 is CASSPLGAHSPLHF. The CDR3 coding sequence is TGTGCCAGCAGTCCCCTGGGGGCTCATTCACCCCTCCACTTT.

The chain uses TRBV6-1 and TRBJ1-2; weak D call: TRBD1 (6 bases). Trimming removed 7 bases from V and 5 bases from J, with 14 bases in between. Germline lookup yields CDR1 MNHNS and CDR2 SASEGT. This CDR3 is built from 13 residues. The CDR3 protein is CASTAGARYGYTF. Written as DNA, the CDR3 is TGTGCCAGCACCGCGGGGGCCCGGTATGGCTACACCTTC.

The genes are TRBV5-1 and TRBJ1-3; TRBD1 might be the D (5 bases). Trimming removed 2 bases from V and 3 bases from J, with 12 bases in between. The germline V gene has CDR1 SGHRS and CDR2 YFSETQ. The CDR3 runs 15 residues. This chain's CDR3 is CASSLPQGGGNTIYF. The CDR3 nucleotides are TGCGCCAGCAGCTTACCCCAGGGAGGTGGAAACACCATATATTTT.

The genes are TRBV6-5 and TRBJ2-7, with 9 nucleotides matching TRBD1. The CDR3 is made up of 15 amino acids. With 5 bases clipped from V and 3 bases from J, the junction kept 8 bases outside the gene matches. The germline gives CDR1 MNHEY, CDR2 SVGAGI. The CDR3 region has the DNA TGTGCCAGCAGTAGCCACAGGGGGCAGGGCTACGAGCAGTACTTC. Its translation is CASSSHRGQGYEQYF.

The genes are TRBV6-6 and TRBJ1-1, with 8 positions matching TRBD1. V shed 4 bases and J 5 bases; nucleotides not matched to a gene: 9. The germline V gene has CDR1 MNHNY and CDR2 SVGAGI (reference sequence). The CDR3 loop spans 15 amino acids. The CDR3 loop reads CASSLTGAEKTEAFF. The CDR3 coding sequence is TGTGCCAGCAGTTTGACAGGGGCGGAGAAGACTGAAGCTTTCTTT.

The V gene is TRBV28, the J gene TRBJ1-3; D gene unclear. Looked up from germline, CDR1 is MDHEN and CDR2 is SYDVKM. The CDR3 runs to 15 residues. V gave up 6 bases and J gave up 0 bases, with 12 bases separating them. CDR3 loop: CASSSVSYSGNTIYF. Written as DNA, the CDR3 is TGTGCCAGCAGCTCCGTGAGTTACTCTGGAAACACCATATATTTT.

The CDR3 region has the DNA TGTGCCAGCAGCCCAGACCGGGACAGGGCAGATACGCAGTATTTT. Amino acids: CASSPDRDRADTQYF. V is TRBV7-9 and J is TRBJ2-3; TRBD1 matches at 9 bases. CDR3 length equals 15 residues. J was trimmed by 4 bases and V by 5 bases; bases with no gene match: 7. Looked up from germline, CDR1 is SEHNR and CDR2 is FQNEAQ (reference sequence).

The CDR3 bases are TGTGCCAGCAGCCTGGACCCCGGCAGGGAGGGCCTTAGCACAGATACGCAGTATTTT. Residues: CASSLDPGREGLSTDTQYF. This rearrangement joins TRBV5-4 to TRBJ2-3, with 7 bases aligning to TRBD2. The CDR3 loop spans 19 amino acids. CDR1 is SGHNT, CDR2 YYREEE, per germline (reference sequence). With 4 bases clipped from V and 0 bases from J, the junction kept 17 bases outside the gene matches. The entire variable domain, with the rest obtained from reference TRBV5-4 and TRBJ2-3, is as follows: ETGVTQSPTHLIKTRGQQVTLRCSSQSGHNTVSWYQQALGQGPQFIFQYYREEENGRGNFPPRFSGLQFPNYSSELNVNALELDDSALYLCASSLDPGREGLSTDTQYFGPGTRLTVL.

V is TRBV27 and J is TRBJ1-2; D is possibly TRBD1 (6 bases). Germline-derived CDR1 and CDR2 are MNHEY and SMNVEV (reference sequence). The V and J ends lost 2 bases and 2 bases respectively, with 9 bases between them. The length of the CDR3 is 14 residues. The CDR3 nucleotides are TGTGCCAGCAGTTTACAGGGGTCCAACTATGGCTACACCTTC. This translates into CASSLQGSNYGYTF.

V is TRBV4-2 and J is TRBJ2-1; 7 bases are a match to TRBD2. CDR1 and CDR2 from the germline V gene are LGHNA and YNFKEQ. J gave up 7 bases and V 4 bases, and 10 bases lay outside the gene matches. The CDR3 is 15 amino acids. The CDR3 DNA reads TGTGCCAGCAGCCGCGTGCTCAGCGGGGATAATGAGCAGTTCTTC. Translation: CASSRVLSGDNEQFF.

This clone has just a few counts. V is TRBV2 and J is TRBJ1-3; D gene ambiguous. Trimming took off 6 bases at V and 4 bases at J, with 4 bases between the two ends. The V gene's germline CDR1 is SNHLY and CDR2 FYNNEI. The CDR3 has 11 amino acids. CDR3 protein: CASRTGNTIYF. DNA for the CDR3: TGTGCCAGCAGGACAGGAAACACCATATATTTT.

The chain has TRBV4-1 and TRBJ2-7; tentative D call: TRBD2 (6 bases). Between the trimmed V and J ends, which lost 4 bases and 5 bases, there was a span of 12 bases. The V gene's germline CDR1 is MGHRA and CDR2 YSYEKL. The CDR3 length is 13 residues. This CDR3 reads CASSRNGEDEQYF. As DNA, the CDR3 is TGCGCCAGCAGCCGAAATGGGGAGGACGAGCAGTACTTC.

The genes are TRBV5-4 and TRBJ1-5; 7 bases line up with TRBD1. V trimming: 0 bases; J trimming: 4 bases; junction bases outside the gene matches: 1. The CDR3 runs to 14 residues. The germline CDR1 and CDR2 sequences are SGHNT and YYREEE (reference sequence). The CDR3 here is CASSLDRGNQPQHF. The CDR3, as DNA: TGTGCCAGCAGCTTGGACAGGGGTAATCAGCCCCAGCATTTT.

The CDR3 loop is CASGRWASYNEQFF. DNA of the CDR3: TGTGCCAGCGGCCGCTGGGCCTCCTACAATGAGCAGTTCTTC. The chain joins TRBV6-2 or TRBV6-3 to TRBJ2-1, with D unresolved. The CDR3 length is 14 residues. The germline V and J ends were trimmed by 8 bases and 0 bases, with 11 bases remaining between them. The germline gives CDR1 MNHEY, CDR2 SVGEGT.

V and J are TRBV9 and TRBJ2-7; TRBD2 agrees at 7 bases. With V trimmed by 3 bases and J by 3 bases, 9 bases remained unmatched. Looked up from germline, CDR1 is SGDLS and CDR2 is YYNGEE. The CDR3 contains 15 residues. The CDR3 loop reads CASSAGGGTNYEQYF. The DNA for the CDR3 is TGTGCCAGCAGCGCCGGAGGCGGGACTAACTACGAGCAGTACTTC.

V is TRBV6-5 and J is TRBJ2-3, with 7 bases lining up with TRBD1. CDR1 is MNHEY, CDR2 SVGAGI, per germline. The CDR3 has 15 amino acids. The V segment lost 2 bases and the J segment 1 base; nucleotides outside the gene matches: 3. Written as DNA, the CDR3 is TGTGCCAGCAGTTACGTTGGACAGGGCACAGATACGCAGTATTTT. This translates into CASSYVGQGTDTQYF.

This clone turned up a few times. The CDR3 DNA reads as TGTGCCAGCAGCCCCCGGGAGAAAAGCAATCAGCCCCAGCATTTT. Translated: CASSPREKSNQPQHF. The rearrangement links TRBV4-2 to TRBJ1-5; no clear D gene. V lost 4 bases and J 1 base, leaving 11 bases between the germline ends. In germline, CDR1 is LGHNA, CDR2 YNFKEQ. The length of the CDR3 is 15 residues.

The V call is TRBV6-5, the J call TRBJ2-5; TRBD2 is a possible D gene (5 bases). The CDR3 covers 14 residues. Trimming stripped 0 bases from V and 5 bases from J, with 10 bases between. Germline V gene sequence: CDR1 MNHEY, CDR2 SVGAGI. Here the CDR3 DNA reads TGTGCCAGCAGTTACTCGCGGGCTGTGGAGACCCAGTACTTC. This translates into CASSYSRAVETQYF.

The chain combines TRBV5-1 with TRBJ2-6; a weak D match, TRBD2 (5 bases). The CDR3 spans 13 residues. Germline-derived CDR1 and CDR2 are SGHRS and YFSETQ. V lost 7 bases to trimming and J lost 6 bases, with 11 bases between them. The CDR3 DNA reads TGCGCCAGCGCGAGGGAGATGGCCAACGTCCTGACTTTC. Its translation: CASAREMANVLTF.

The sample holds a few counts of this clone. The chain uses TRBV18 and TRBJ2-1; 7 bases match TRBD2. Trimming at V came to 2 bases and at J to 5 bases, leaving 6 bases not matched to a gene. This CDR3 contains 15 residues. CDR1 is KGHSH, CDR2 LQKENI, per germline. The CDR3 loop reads CASSPSSGPDNEQFF. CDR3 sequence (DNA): TGTGCCAGCTCACCATCTAGCGGACCCGACAATGAGCAGTTCTTC.

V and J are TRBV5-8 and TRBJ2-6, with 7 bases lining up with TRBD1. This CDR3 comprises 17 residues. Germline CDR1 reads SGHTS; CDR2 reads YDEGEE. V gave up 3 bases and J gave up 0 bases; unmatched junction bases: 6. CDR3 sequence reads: CASSSGQPGSGANVLTF. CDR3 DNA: TGTGCCAGCAGCTCGGGACAGCCAGGCTCTGGGGCCAACGTCCTGACTTTC.

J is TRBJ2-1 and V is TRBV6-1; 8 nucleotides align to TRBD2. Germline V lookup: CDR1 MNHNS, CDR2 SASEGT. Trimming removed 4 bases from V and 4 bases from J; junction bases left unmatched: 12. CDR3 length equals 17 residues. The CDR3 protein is CASSGLPRAGEYNEQFF. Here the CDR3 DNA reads TGTGCCAGCAGTGGCCTCCCCAGAGCGGGGGAATACAATGAGCAGTTCTTC.

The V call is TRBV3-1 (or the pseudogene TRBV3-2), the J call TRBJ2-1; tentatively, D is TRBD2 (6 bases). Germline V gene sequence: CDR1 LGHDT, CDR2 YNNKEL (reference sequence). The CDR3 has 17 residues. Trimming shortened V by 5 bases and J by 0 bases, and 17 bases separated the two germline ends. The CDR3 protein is CASSSKPHGGSYNEQFF. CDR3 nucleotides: TGTGCCAGCAGCTCCAAGCCGCACGGGGGCTCCTACAATGAGCAGTTCTTC.

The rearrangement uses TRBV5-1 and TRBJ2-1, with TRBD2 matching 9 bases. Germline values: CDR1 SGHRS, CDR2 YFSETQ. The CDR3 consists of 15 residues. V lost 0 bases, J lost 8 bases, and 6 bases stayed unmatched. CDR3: CASSLEGAGGDEQFF. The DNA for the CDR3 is TGCGCCAGCAGCTTGGAGGGAGCGGGGGGTGATGAGCAGTTCTTC.

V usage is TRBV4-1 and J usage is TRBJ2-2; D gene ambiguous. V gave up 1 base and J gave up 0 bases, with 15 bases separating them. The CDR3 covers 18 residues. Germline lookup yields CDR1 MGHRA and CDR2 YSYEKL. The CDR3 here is CASSQVPSGRSNTGELFF. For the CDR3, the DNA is TGCGCCAGCAGCCAAGTTCCCTCAGGAAGATCGAACACCGGGGAGCTGTTTTTT.

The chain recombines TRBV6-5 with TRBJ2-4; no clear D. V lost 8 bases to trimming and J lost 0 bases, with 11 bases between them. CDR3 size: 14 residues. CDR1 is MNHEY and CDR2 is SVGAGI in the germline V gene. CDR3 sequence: CASGVVLAKNIQYF. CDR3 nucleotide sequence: TGTGCCAGCGGAGTAGTCTTAGCCAAAAACATTCAGTACTTC.

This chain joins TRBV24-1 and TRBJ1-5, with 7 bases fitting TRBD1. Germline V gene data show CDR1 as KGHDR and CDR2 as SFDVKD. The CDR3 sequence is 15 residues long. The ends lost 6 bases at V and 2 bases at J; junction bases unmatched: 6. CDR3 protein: CATSKEGAGNQPQHF. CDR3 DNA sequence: TGTGCCACCAGTAAAGAGGGGGCCGGCAATCAGCCCCAGCATTTT.